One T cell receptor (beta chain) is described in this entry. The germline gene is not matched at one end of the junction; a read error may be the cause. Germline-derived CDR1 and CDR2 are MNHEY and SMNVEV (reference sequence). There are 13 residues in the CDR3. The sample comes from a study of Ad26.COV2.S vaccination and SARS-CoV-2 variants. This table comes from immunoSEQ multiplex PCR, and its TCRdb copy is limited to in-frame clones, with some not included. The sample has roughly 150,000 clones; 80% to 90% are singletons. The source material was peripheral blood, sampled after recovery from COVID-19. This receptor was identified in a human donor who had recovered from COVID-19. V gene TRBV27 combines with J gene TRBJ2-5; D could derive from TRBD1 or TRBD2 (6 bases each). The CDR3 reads CARSLRGPETQYF. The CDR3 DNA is TGTGCCAGGAGTTTACGGGGGCCAGAGACCCAGTACTTC.